These T cell receptor beta chains were read from a single sample in a study of blood T cell repertoires in COVID-19. Here immunoSEQ multiplex PCR was the method, and the copy in TCRdb shows in-frame clones only, minus some. The table lists some 130,000 clones, around 73% of them singletons. The sequencing sample was made of peripheral blood. The receptors shown here come from a man aged 55 to 70 who had recovered from COVID-19. CDR3s include the opening cysteine and the closing phenylalanine or tryptophan. The D gene is left open where the match is weak. Rows may omit the clone size; those that give it use once, few, many or a size class.

.	TRBJ1-3	TRBV28	.	CASSLGRPTVSSGNTIYF	TGTGCCAGCAGCCTCGGCCGCCCTACAGTGAGCTCTGGAAACACCATATATTTT
.	TRBJ2-2	TRBV5-4	.	CASSSSNTGELFF	TGTGCCAGCAGCTCGTCTAACACCGGGGAGCTGTTTTTT
.	TRBJ2-2	TRBV5-4	TRBD1	CASSLGTGDTGELFF	TGTGCCAGCAGCCTCGGGACAGGGGACACCGGGGAGCTGTTTTTT
.	TRBJ1-6	TRBV3-1/TRBV3-2	.	CASSREGPLHF	TGTGCCAGCAGCCGCGAGGGTCCCCTCCACTTT
few	TRBJ1-3	TRBV28	.	CASSLYNLNTIYF	TGTGCCAGCAGTTTATACAACCTAAACACCATATATTTT
.	TRBJ2-3	TRBV5-6	TRBD2	CASSLGVAGETDTQYF	TGTGCCAGCAGCTTGGGGGTAGCGGGAGAGACAGATACGCAGTATTTT
.	TRBJ1-1	TRBV7-2	.	CASSLAGEGNTEAFF	TGTGCCAGCAGCTTAGCTGGCGAGGGGAACACTGAAGCTTTCTTT
.	TRBJ2-7	TRBV5-1	TRBD2	CASSLGGSGGAVEQYF	TGCGCCAGCAGCTTGGGAGGTAGCGGGGGGGCCGTCGAGCAGTACTTC
once	TRBJ2-1	TRBV28	.	CASRPRTGSNEQFF	TGTGCCAGCAGGCCTAGGACGGGGAGCAATGAGCAGTTCTTC
.	TRBJ2-2	TRBV4-2	.	CASSQDLVRASNTGELFF	TGTGCCAGCAGCCAAGACCTAGTTCGAGCGTCGAACACCGGGGAGCTGTTTTTT
.	TRBJ2-3	TRBV9	.	CASSEQGKPPYF	TGTGCCAGCAGCGAACAGGGCAAGCCTCCGTATTTT
once	TRBJ2-7	TRBV24-1	.	CATSEAGTYEQYF	TGTGCCACCAGTGAGGCGGGGACCTACGAGCAGTACTTC
once	TRBJ2-1	TRBV19	.	CASRRREWDNEQFF	TGTGCCAGTAGGAGACGGGAGTGGGACAATGAGCAGTTCTTC
.	TRBJ1-4	TRBV5-1	TRBD1	CASSLGWDSNEKLFF	TGCGCCAGCAGCTTGGGATGGGACAGCAATGAAAAACTGTTTTTT
.	TRBJ1-1	TRBV11-2	.	CASSFGGGTEAFF	TGTGCCAGCAGCTTCGGGGGGGGCACTGAAGCTTTCTTT
.	TRBJ1-6	TRBV21-1	.	CASRQGRNSPLHF	TGTGCCAGCCGACAGGGGCGCAATTCACCCCTCCACTTT
many	TRBJ2-3	TRBV7-9	TRBD2	CASRSTSGGFTDTQYF	TGTGCCAGCAGGTCTACTAGCGGGGGATTCACAGATACGCAGTATTTT
.	TRBJ2-5	TRBV28	.	CASRKTVLETQYF	TGTGCCAGCAGGAAGACTGTCTTGGAGACCCAGTACTTC
once	TRBJ2-7	TRBV19	.	CASRTGHLQYF	TGTGCCAGTAGAACGGGACACCTGCAGTACTTC
.	TRBJ2-5	TRBV27	.	CASSLATQYF	TGTGCCAGCAGCCTGGCGACCCAGTACTTC
.	TRBJ2-7	TRBV5-8	.	CASSLDVGVEQYF	TGTGCCAGCAGCTTGGACGTCGGGGTCGAGCAGTACTTC
.	TRBJ1-4	TRBV27	TRBD1	CASSFGTGIEKLFF	TGTGCCAGCAGTTTCGGGACAGGGATTGAAAAACTGTTTTTT
.	TRBJ2-7	TRBV24-1	.	CATSQQASSYEQYF	TGTGCCACCAGTCAACAGGCGAGCTCCTACGAGCAGTACTTC
.	TRBJ1-5	TRBV7-9	.	CASSLAHGGPQREPQHF	TGTGCCAGCAGCTTAGCCCACGGAGGGCCCCAGAGGGAGCCCCAGCATTTT
many	TRBJ2-2	TRBV7-2	TRBD2	CASSLATSGVNTGELFF	TGTGCCAGCAGCTTAGCGACTAGCGGGGTGAACACCGGGGAGCTGTTTTTT
.	TRBJ1-1	TRBV29-1	TRBD1	CSVIHGTVPFF	TGCAGCGTTATTCACGGGACAGTCCCTTTCTTT
.	TRBJ2-5	TRBV5-6	.	CASSLGAAQETQYF	TGTGCCAGCAGCTTGGGGGCAGCACAAGAGACCCAGTACTTC
.	TRBJ1-4	TRBV18	TRBD1	CASSPTFIGQAAGQGYATNEKLFF	TGTGCCAGCTCACCCACGTTTATCGGACAGGCCGCCGGGCAGGGGTATGCAACTAATGAAAAACTGTTTTTT
.	TRBJ1-6	TRBV19	TRBD1	CASSIPQGATNSPLHF	TGTGCCAGTAGTATACCCCAGGGGGCGACGAATTCACCCCTCCACTTT
.	TRBJ2-2	TRBV7-2	TRBD2	CASSLAPSGGPPFRPGELFF	TGTGCCAGCAGCTTAGCCCCTAGCGGGGGCCCCCCCTTTCGGCCCGGGGAGCTGTTTTTT
.	TRBJ2-7	TRBV2	TRBD1	CASTTGTETYEQYF	TGTGCCAGCACCACCGGGACAGAAACCTACGAGCAGTACTTC
.	TRBJ2-2	TRBV5-1	TRBD2	CASSRTSGNTGELFF	TGCGCCAGCAGCCGGACTAGCGGGAACACCGGGGAGCTGTTTTTT
.	TRBJ2-1	TRBV5-5	TRBD2	CASSQTSAGEQFF	TGTGCCAGCAGCCAGACTAGCGCTGGTGAGCAGTTCTTC
.	TRBJ1-4	TRBV19	.	CASSIEGEKKLFF	TGTGCCAGTAGTATTGAGGGGGAGAAAAAACTGTTTTTT
.	TRBJ1-2	TRBV9	TRBD1	CASSELDRVAPNYGYTF	TGTGCCAGCAGCGAATTAGACAGGGTGGCGCCCAACTATGGCTACACCTTC
.	TRBJ1-2	TRBV27	.	CASSLSAGLSEHGYTF	TGTGCCAGCAGTTTATCCGCGGGGCTATCAGAGCATGGCTACACCTTC